The following is a T cell receptor beta chain sequence with its context. The antigen is not known. Synthesis of TCR beta cDNA relied on 5'RACE template switching carrying UMIs. Reanalyzing the 5' RACE reads, TCRdb keeps one entry per CDR3 protein, without DNA. This repertoire comprises 140,000 or so distinct CDR3 sequences; its ten largest clones make up roughly 12%. This entry is derived from a study of T cells expressing NK-cell markers. Study as a whole: The authors derived TCR beta repertoires from sorted CD3+CD56+NKG2C+, CD3+CD56+NKG2C- and CD3+CD56-NKG2C+ T cells. Study-wide results and limits: These clonotypes also led the CD3+CD56-NKG2C+ fraction in a handful of donors.

The CDR3 spans 17 residues. CDR1 and CDR2 from the germline V gene are LNHNV and YYDKDF (reference sequence). The V and J genes are TRBV15 and TRBJ2-1. The sequenced sample consisted of blood T cells: a sorted CD56 or NKG2C T cell subset, CD4+ or CD8+ T cells, or bulk PBMC T cells (not recorded which). The receptor was isolated from a man aged 18-30 years in good health. CDR3 protein: CATSRSSSGGSYNEQFF.